This TCR beta chain was identified during a study of blood T cell repertoires in COVID-19. Produced via immunoSEQ multiplex PCR; TCRdb's table is partial and in-frame only. The profile shows a few hundred thousand clones, 70% to 90% of them singletons. The CDR3 totals 18 residues. CDR1 LGHNA and CDR2 YNFKEQ come from the germline V gene. Trimming left V 1 base short and J 5 bases short, with 20 bases between. This chain uses TRBV4-2 with TRBJ2-2; D remains unclear. The sequence was collected from a man aged 30 to 45 who had recovered from COVID-19. Sample: PBMCs or T cells enriched from blood (not recorded which). The DNA for the CDR3 is TGTGCCAGCAGCCAAGGATTAGTGGTAGAGGTGACTACCGGGGAGCTGTTTTTT. Its translation: CASSQGLVVEVTTGELFF.